The 28 T cell receptor beta chains given below trace back to one sample, sequenced in a study of shared clonotypes between healthy human individuals. Repertoires were generated with immunoSEQ multiplex PCR, while TCRdb's copy carries only in-frame clones and drops some. The profile shows 1,100,000 or so clones, roughly 74% of them singletons. The sequencing input was memory CD4+ T cells from PBMCs. Documented subset: CD45RA-negative fraction. The receptor source for this set is a man younger than 35 in good health. Some clones in this sample may be carry-over from other donors' samples.

The chain is built from TRBV27 and TRBJ1-1; 7 nucleotides line up with TRBD1. Looked up from germline, CDR1 is MNHEY and CDR2 is SMNVEV (reference sequence). The CDR3 is 15 amino acids. After removal of 1 base from V and 4 bases from J, the junction contained 6 bases not matched to a gene. In nucleotides, the CDR3 is TGTGCCAGCAGTTTATTGAGCAGGGGGAGCACTGAAGCTTTCTTT. The encoded protein is CASSLLSRGSTEAFF.

CDR3 residues: CASSYPGGNIQYF. The CDR3 nucleotides are TGTGCCAGCAGTTACCCAGGTGGAAACATTCAGTACTTC. The rearrangement links TRBV6-6 to TRBJ2-4; D gene ambiguous. This CDR3 spans 13 amino acids. Germline CDR1 reads MNHNY; CDR2 reads SVGAGI (reference sequence). V lost 2 bases and J 6 bases, leaving 8 bases between the germline ends.

This rearrangement joins TRBV5-1 to TRBJ2-1, with 11 positions matching TRBD2. The CDR3 is 20 residues long. Losses at the gene ends were 1 base for V and 8 bases for J; bases not matched to a gene: 20. Germline V CDR1 and CDR2: SGHRS, YFSETQ. The CDR3 DNA follows: TGCGCCAGCAGCTTGACCACCCCGGGCGTACTAGCGGGAGTAGGTTATGAGCAGTTCTTC. Encoded protein: CASSLTTPGVLAGVGYEQFF.

The chain links TRBV21-1 to TRBJ1-1. TRBV21-1 is assigned pseudogene status. This CDR3 spans 17 amino acids. The DNA of the CDR3 is TGTGCCAGCAATTCAAAAGGGCCCGATCTATCTGACTCTGAAGCTTTCTTT. It encodes CASNSKGPDLSDSEAFF.

The V gene is TRBV5-1, the J gene TRBJ2-5; D gene uncertain. From germline, CDR1 is SGHRS and CDR2 YFSETQ. Trimming shortened V by 1 base and J by 5 bases, and 6 bases separated the two germline ends. This CDR3 comprises 12 residues. The CDR3 loop reads CASSLRSETQYF. Written as DNA, the CDR3 is TGCGCCAGCAGCTTGAGGTCCGAGACCCAGTACTTC.

V gene TRBV5-4 combines with J gene TRBJ2-1; 9 bases line up with TRBD2. This CDR3 contains 15 residues. Germline V CDR1 and CDR2: SGHNT, YYREEE (reference sequence). V dropped 0 bases and J dropped 8; count of bases not matched to a gene: 6. The CDR3 DNA reads TGTGCCAGCAGCTTGGTGGCTAGCGGGATTGATGAGCAGTTCTTC. Translation gives CASSLVASGIDEQFF.

V is TRBV7-9 and J is TRBJ2-1; 10 bases are a match to TRBD2. Germline lookup yields CDR1 SEHNR and CDR2 FQNEAQ (reference sequence). This CDR3 has 19 residues. Trimming at V came to 4 bases and at J to 4 bases, leaving 16 bases not matched to a gene. In nucleotides, the CDR3 is TGTGCCAGCAGCTCCTCCGGGACAAGCGGGAGGGAAAAATACAATGAGCAGTTCTTC. The encoded protein is CASSSSGTSGREKYNEQFF.

The chain couples TRBV27 to TRBJ1-6, with a possible D match to TRBD1 (5 bases). This CDR3 contains 17 residues. V was shortened by 0 bases and J by 1 base, with 10 bases between the two germline ends. The germline CDR1 and CDR2 sequences are MNHEY and SMNVEV (reference sequence). The CDR3 spells CASSLSRVGSYNSPLHF. Written as DNA, the CDR3 is TGTGCCAGCAGTTTATCCAGGGTCGGGTCCTATAATTCACCCCTCCACTTT.

The chain recombines TRBV5-1 with TRBJ2-1; 7 bases match TRBD1. CDR1 is SGHRS, CDR2 YFSETQ, per germline. The CDR3 is 13 amino acids. J lost 13 bases, V lost 1 base, and 8 bases had no gene match. The CDR3 sequence: CASSLQGTVSQFF. The CDR3 bases are TGCGCCAGCAGCTTGCAGGGGACAGTTTCCCAGTTCTTC.

V and J are TRBV5-1 and TRBJ2-1, with D perhaps TRBD2 (6 bases). This CDR3 contains 16 residues. Trimming cost V 4 bases and J 1 base, with 15 bases left between them. Germline V gene sequence: CDR1 SGHRS, CDR2 YFSETQ. The CDR3 DNA reads as TGCGCCAGCAGCGATCATCGGCGGGGATCCTACAATGAGCAGTTCTTC. Residues: CASSDHRRGSYNEQFF. The full variable domain, its missing parts supplied by reference TRBV5-1 and TRBJ2-1, is KAGVTQTPRYLIKTRGQQVTLSCSPISGHRSVSWYQQTPGQGLQFLFEYFSETQRNKGNFPGRFSGRQFSNSRSEMNVSTLELGDSALYLCASSDHRRGSYNEQFFGPGTRLTVL.

The chain links TRBV19 to TRBJ2-3; D unclear. Germline CDR1 LNHDA, CDR2 SQIVND (reference sequence). This CDR3 has 12 residues. Deletions cut 11 bases from V and 1 base from J, with 10 bases between. The CDR3: CARPRGTDTQYF. As DNA, the CDR3 is TGTGCCCGCCCCCGAGGCACAGATACGCAGTATTTT.

This clone occurred a few times. This chain joins TRBV5-5 and TRBJ2-7, with D uncertain. The CDR3 has 14 residues. V was clipped by 6 bases and J by 7 bases, with 20 bases between them. Germline V CDR1 and CDR2: SGHKS, YYEKEE (reference sequence). The CDR3 loop reads CASTEHRTVGEQYF. CDR3 DNA sequence: TGTGCCAGCACCGAACATAGGACCGTTGGGGAGCAGTACTTC.

This chain joins TRBV7-2 and TRBJ1-1; no clear D gene. The germline V gene has CDR1 SGHTA and CDR2 FQGNSA. The CDR3 runs 14 residues. V lost 5 bases to trimming and J lost 7 bases, with 17 bases between them. CDR3 DNA: TGTGCCAGCAGCCCAGACTGGTTGATCGTTGAAGCTTTCTTT. This gives the protein CASSPDWLIVEAFF.

This clone was observed a handful of times. The CDR3 region has the DNA TGTGCCAGTAGTATCCAACCAGCGAACTACGAGCAGTACTTC. Residues: CASSIQPANYEQYF. The chain joins TRBV19 to TRBJ2-7; D is unclear. V was shortened by 3 bases and J by 3 bases, with 12 bases between the two germline ends. The CDR3 has 14 residues. The germline V gene encodes CDR1 LNHDA and CDR2 SQIVND (reference sequence).

The V gene is TRBV10-3, the J gene TRBJ2-1, with a possible D match to TRBD2 (5 bases). The ends were cut back, 6 bases at V and 6 bases at J, with 15 bases in the middle. The CDR3 covers 14 residues. The germline CDR1 and CDR2 sequences are ENHRY and SYGVKD. The CDR3 spells CAISAGPGVNEQFF. The CDR3 DNA reads TGTGCCATCAGCGCTGGCCCCGGGGTCAATGAGCAGTTCTTC.

This clone was seen more than once but under ten times. The V call is TRBV10-3, the J call TRBJ1-3; 7 positions agree with TRBD1. CDR1 is ENHRY, CDR2 SYGVKD, per germline. V trimming: 8 bases; J trimming: 4 bases; junction bases outside the gene matches: 5. The CDR3 has 13 residues. The CDR3 DNA reads TGTGCCATCGGACAGGCGGGGGGAAACACCATATATTTT. This codes for CAIGQAGGNTIYF.

The V call is TRBV6-4, the J call TRBJ2-3; 7 nucleotides match TRBD2. The CDR3 contains 16 residues. With V trimmed by 3 bases and J by 0 bases, 6 bases remained unmatched. In germline, CDR1 is MRHNA, CDR2 SNTAGT. The chain's CDR3 is CASSELVSGSTDTQYF. The CDR3 coding sequence is TGTGCCAGCAGTGAACTGGTTAGCGGGAGCACAGATACGCAGTATTTT.

This chain joins TRBV4-2 and TRBJ2-7; 7 positions agree with TRBD2. The CDR3 spans 14 residues. V shed 4 bases and J 3 bases; nucleotides not matched to a gene: 6. Germline lookup yields CDR1 LGHNA and CDR2 YNFKEQ. Here the CDR3 reads CASSLSSGYYEQYF. CDR3 bases: TGTGCCAGCAGCCTCTCTAGCGGATACTACGAGCAGTACTTC.

The chain couples TRBV7-9 to TRBJ1-2; TRBD1 might be the D (5 bases). The CDR3 is 12 amino acids. The germline V gene has CDR1 SEHNR and CDR2 FQNEAQ (reference sequence). Deletions cut 3 bases from V and 6 bases from J, with 8 bases between. The DNA of the CDR3 is TGTGCCAGCAGCTTTGGAGGGGATGGCTACACCTTC. Its translation: CASSFGGDGYTF.

This chain uses TRBV19 with TRBJ1-2, with no clear D. The CDR3 is made up of 14 amino acids. Trimming took off 1 base at V and 4 bases at J, with 10 bases between the two ends. Germline CDR1 LNHDA, CDR2 SQIVND (reference sequence). This chain's CDR3 is CASSIVMSPYGYTF. Here the CDR3 DNA reads TGTGCCAGTAGTATAGTGATGTCACCCTATGGCTACACCTTC.

This chain links TRBV28 with TRBJ1-2, with unresolved D. In germline, CDR1 is MDHEN, CDR2 SYDVKM. CDR3 size: 14 residues. V was clipped by 8 bases and J by 4 bases, with 17 bases between them. Written as DNA, the CDR3 is TGTGCCAGCGCCGACGGCGGTGGGTCCTATGGCTACACCTTC. Its translation: CASADGGGSYGYTF.

The chain uses TRBV19 and TRBJ1-3; 9 bases are shared with TRBD1. Germline V gives CDR1 LNHDA, CDR2 SQIVND (reference sequence). The CDR3 consists of 15 residues. V lost 6 bases and J lost 2; bases outside the gene matches: 5. CDR3 nucleotide sequence: TGTGCCAGTAGCCCATGGGACAGGGCTGGAAACACCATATATTTT. The encoded protein is CASSPWDRAGNTIYF.

The chain uses TRBV5-1 and TRBJ2-3, with 7 positions matching TRBD1. The CDR3 has 16 residues. Trimming took 0 bases from V and 2 from J; bases not matched to a gene: 6. The germline V gene has CDR1 SGHRS and CDR2 YFSETQ. CDR3 protein: CASSLATGTDTDTQYF. The CDR3, as DNA: TGCGCCAGCAGCTTGGCCACCGGGACAGACACAGATACGCAGTATTTT. Using reference TRBV5-1 and TRBJ2-3 for the parts outside the CDR3, the full variable domain is KAGVTQTPRYLIKTRGQQVTLSCSPISGHRSVSWYQQTPGQGLQFLFEYFSETQRNKGNFPGRFSGRQFSNSRSEMNVSTLELGDSALYLCASSLATGTDTDTQYFGPGTRLTVL.

The chain uses TRBV5-1 and TRBJ2-4; D possibly corresponds to TRBD1 (6 bases). The CDR3 contains 15 residues. Germline loops: CDR1 SGHRS, CDR2 YFSETQ. Trimming left V 4 bases short and J 2 bases short, with 13 bases between. The CDR3, as DNA: TGCGCCAGCAGCCCGATAGGGGGTACCAAAAACATTCAGTACTTC. It codes for CASSPIGGTKNIQYF.

There are many counts of this clone. This sequence joins TRBV7-9 and TRBJ1-2, with 11 nucleotides matching TRBD1. The CDR3 runs 14 residues. The germline CDR1 and CDR2 sequences are SEHNR and FQNEAQ (reference sequence). V shed 4 bases and J 8 bases; nucleotides not matched to a gene: 6. Here the CDR3 reads CASSSGQGAEGYTF. The CDR3 region has the DNA TGTGCCAGCAGCTCCGGACAGGGGGCGGAAGGCTACACCTTC.

The V gene is TRBV9, the J gene TRBJ2-1; tentative D call: TRBD2 (5 bases). Per the germline V gene, CDR1 is SGDLS and CDR2 is YYNGEE. The CDR3 is made up of 15 amino acids. The ends were cut back, 4 bases at V and 0 bases at J, with 11 bases in the middle. Here the CDR3 DNA reads TGTGCCAGCAGCCAGGACTTAAGCTCCTACAATGAGCAGTTCTTC. Protein product: CASSQDLSSYNEQFF.

The chain is built from TRBV11-2 and TRBJ2-1; 7 bases are a match to TRBD2. CDR1 is SGHAT, CDR2 FQNNGV, per germline. Trimming took 2 bases from V and 7 from J; bases not matched to a gene: 8. This CDR3 is 15 amino acids long. For the CDR3, the DNA is TGTGCCAGCAGCTTACTTTTCGGGAGGAGGAATGAGCAGTTCTTC. It is translated as CASSLLFGRRNEQFF.

V and J are TRBV28 and TRBJ2-7, with 7 bases identical to TRBD1. Germline values: CDR1 MDHEN, CDR2 SYDVKM. This CDR3 spans 13 amino acids. The V gene end was trimmed by 6 bases and the J gene end by 4 bases; junction bases not matched to a gene: 6. The CDR3 region is CASRRSQGYEQYF. In DNA form, the CDR3 reads TGTGCCAGCAGGCGATCACAGGGGTACGAGCAGTACTTC.